The 24 T cell receptor beta chains presented below share a single source sample, sequenced in a study of cytomegalovirus exposure and HLA in healthy donors. The PCR contained 60 Vbeta and 13 Jbeta primers. Libraries were prepared by immunoSEQ multiplex PCR; TCRdb keeps only in-frame clonotypes and omits some of them. The data contain some 190,000 clones, around 87% of them singletons. Material: PBMCs. These receptors originate from a woman younger than 35 in good health and CMV-seronegative.

This chain connects TRBV7-2 to TRBJ2-1; no definite D call. Trimming took off 0 bases at V and 0 bases at J, with 6 bases between the two ends. This CDR3 is built from 15 residues. Germline V lookup: CDR1 SGHTA, CDR2 FQGNSA. The DNA of the CDR3 is TGTGCCAGCAGCTTAGCGTGGAGCTCCTACAATGAGCAGTTCTTC. This translates into CASSLAWSSYNEQFF.

The rearrangement uses TRBV5-1 and TRBJ2-5; 9 positions match TRBD1. V lost 2 bases to trimming and J lost 3 bases; unmatched junction nucleotides: 2. The CDR3 extends over 14 amino acids. Germline CDR1 is SGHRS and CDR2 is YFSETQ. The CDR3: CASSFDRGEETQYF. CDR3 sequence (DNA): TGCGCCAGCAGCTTCGACAGGGGGGAAGAGACCCAGTACTTC. The complete variable domain, with remaining parts taken from reference TRBV5-1 and TRBJ2-5, reads KAGVTQTPRYLIKTRGQQVTLSCSPISGHRSVSWYQQTPGQGLQFLFEYFSETQRNKGNFPGRFSGRQFSNSRSEMNVSTLELGDSALYLCASSFDRGEETQYFGPGTRLLVL.

The CDR3 DNA reads TGTGCCAGCAGCTTGGGTGGAGGGGCCGGTGAGGCTTTCTTT. Translation gives CASSLGGGAGEAFF. The chain has TRBV5-4 and TRBJ1-1; possibly TRBD1 for D (5 bases). This CDR3 is 14 amino acids long. V shed 0 bases and J shed 11 bases, with 17 bases lying between them. Germline CDR1 reads SGHNT; CDR2 reads YYREEE (reference sequence).

V gene TRBV6-6 combines with J gene TRBJ1-1; D uncertain. CDR1 is MNHNY, CDR2 SVGAGI, per germline (reference sequence). The CDR3 length is 12 residues. The V gene lost 1 base and the J gene lost 3 bases, with 3 bases spanning the gap. CDR3 loop: CASSYFYTEAFF. The CDR3 nucleotides read TGTGCCAGCAGTTACTTCTACACTGAAGCTTTCTTT.

This sequence joins TRBV27 and TRBJ1-1, with TRBD1 matching 7 bases. V was clipped by 2 bases and J by 6 bases; unmatched bases: 6. The CDR3 has 14 amino acids. CDR1 and CDR2 from the germline V gene are MNHEY and SMNVEV (reference sequence). DNA for the CDR3: TGTGCCAGCAGTTTACGTACAGGGGCGTCTGAAGCTTTCTTT. It encodes CASSLRTGASEAFF.

V usage is TRBV11-2 and J usage is TRBJ1-1; 7 nucleotides match TRBD1. The CDR3 is 13 residues long. V lost 5 bases and J lost 5; bases outside the gene matches: 5. The V gene's germline CDR1 is SGHAT and CDR2 FQNNGV. The CDR3 DNA reads TGTGCCAGCAGCCCGACAGGGCGAACTGAAGCTTTCTTT. Translating gives CASSPTGRTEAFF.

CDR3 sequence reads: CASSESFTGGEQFF. For the CDR3, the DNA is TGTGCCAGCAGTGAAAGCTTTACGGGGGGTGAGCAGTTCTTC. This chain uses TRBV2 with TRBJ2-1, with 7 bases lining up with TRBD2. The CDR3 contains 14 residues. The V gene end was trimmed by 2 bases and the J gene end by 9 bases; junction bases not matched to a gene: 7. The germline V gene has CDR1 SNHLY and CDR2 FYNNEI.

The chain employs TRBV7-3 and TRBJ2-2; 11 nucleotides line up with TRBD2. V lost 3 bases and J lost 6; bases outside the gene matches: 6. Germline V CDR1 and CDR2: SGHTA, FQGTGA. The CDR3 loop spans 16 amino acids. CDR3 coding DNA: TGTGCCAGCAGCTTCACTAGCGGGAGTGTTGCCGGGGAGCTGTTTTTT. Its translation: CASSFTSGSVAGELFF.

The chain employs TRBV5-1 and TRBJ2-5, with D tentatively TRBD2 (8 bases). V lost 4 bases to trimming and J lost 6 bases, with 19 bases between them. This CDR3 has 15 residues. The germline V gene has CDR1 SGHRS and CDR2 YFSETQ. DNA for the CDR3: TGCGCCAGCAGCCGTAGCGGGGAAGGGGGCAAGACCCAGTACTTC. Translation gives CASSRSGEGGKTQYF.

This sequence joins TRBV2 and TRBJ2-5; 8 nucleotides agree with TRBD1. The CDR3 spans 13 residues. V was clipped by 9 bases and J by 11 bases; unmatched bases: 14. Germline values: CDR1 SNHLY, CDR2 FYNNEI. CDR3 amino acids: CARDRDERGEQYF. The CDR3 bases are TGTGCCAGGGACAGGGACGAGAGAGGGGAGCAGTACTTC.

The chain carries TRBV18 and TRBJ1-2; TRBD1 might be the D (6 bases). The CDR3 runs to 14 residues. The V end was cut by 5 bases, the J end by 4 bases, with 14 bases between. CDR1 is KGHSH and CDR2 is LQKENI in the germline V gene. CDR3 sequence (DNA): TGTGCCAGCTCAATTGGGGGCGGATCCTATGGCTACACCTTC. Translation: CASSIGGGSYGYTF. The full variable domain, rest sourced from reference TRBV18 and TRBJ1-2, is NAGVMQNPRHLVRRRGQEARLRCSPMKGHSHVYWYRQLPEEGLKFMVYLQKENIIDESGMPKERFSAEFPKEGPSILRIQQVVRGDSAAYFCASSIGGGSYGYTFGSGTRLTVV.

The chain links TRBV27 to TRBJ1-1; D remains ambiguous. The CDR3 loop spans 14 amino acids. Per germline, CDR1 MNHEY and CDR2 SMNVEV (reference sequence). The ends were cut back, 3 bases at V and 9 bases at J, with 17 bases in the middle. The CDR3 protein is CASSFSSAQQQAFF. In DNA form, the CDR3 reads TGTGCCAGCAGTTTTTCAAGTGCTCAACAGCAAGCTTTCTTT.

Only a few counts were recorded for this clone. The rearrangement joins TRBV7-9 to TRBJ1-1, with 7 nucleotides matching TRBD1. The CDR3 is 14 residues long. The V gene end was trimmed by 4 bases and the J gene end by 0 bases; junction bases not matched to a gene: 2. Germline assignment: CDR1 SEHNR and CDR2 FQNEAQ (reference sequence). The CDR3 sequence is CASSWGQLNTEAFF. The CDR3, as DNA: TGTGCCAGCAGCTGGGGACAGCTGAACACTGAAGCTTTCTTT. The variable domain in full, completed from reference TRBV7-9 and TRBJ1-1, reads DTGVSQNPRHKITKRGQNVTFRCDPISEHNRLYWYRQTLGQGPEFLTYFQNEAQLEKSRLLSDRFSAERPKGSFSTLEIQRTEQGDSAMYLCASSWGQLNTEAFFGQGTRLTVV.

The CDR3 here is CASSIQGGNEQFF. The CDR3 DNA is TGTGCCAGTAGTATACAGGGGGGCAATGAGCAGTTCTTC. This sequence joins TRBV19 and TRBJ2-1; a possible D gene is TRBD1 (7 bases). From germline, CDR1 is LNHDA and CDR2 SQIVND (reference sequence). The CDR3 has 13 amino acids. With 2 bases removed from V and 6 bases from J, the gap between germline ends came to 8 bases.

The chain links TRBV27 to TRBJ2-7, with D tentatively TRBD1 (6 bases). Per the germline V gene, CDR1 is MNHEY and CDR2 is SMNVEV (reference sequence). CDR3 length equals 14 residues. Trimming removed 5 bases from V and 3 bases from J, with 14 bases in between. The CDR3 DNA reads TGTGCCAGCAGTCCCCGGGACACCAACTACGAGCAGTACTTC. Its protein is CASSPRDTNYEQYF.

This CDR3 reads CASRVWPGNTIYF. In nucleotides, the CDR3 is TGTGCCTCTCGGGTTTGGCCTGGAAACACCATATATTTT. V is TRBV7-2 and J is TRBJ1-3; D gene unclear. The germline V gene has CDR1 SGHTA and CDR2 FQGNSA. The V gene lost 11 bases and the J gene lost 2 bases, with 13 bases spanning the gap. This CDR3 is built from 13 residues.

This rearrangement joins TRBV27 to TRBJ2-1; 8 bases match TRBD1. The V gene end was trimmed by 5 bases and the J gene end by 5 bases; junction bases not matched to a gene: 14. Per germline, CDR1 MNHEY and CDR2 SMNVEV (reference sequence). This CDR3 has 17 amino acids. The CDR3: CASSPYPQGARHNEQFF. CDR3 sequence (DNA): TGTGCCAGCAGTCCATACCCGCAGGGGGCCAGGCACAATGAGCAGTTCTTC.

The rearrangement uses TRBV5-4 and TRBJ2-7; D perhaps matches TRBD2 (5 bases). Per the germline V gene, CDR1 is SGHNT and CDR2 is YYREEE (reference sequence). V shed 4 bases and J shed 0 bases, with 8 bases lying between them. This CDR3 has 13 amino acids. DNA of the CDR3: TGTGCCAGCAGCCACGGACTCTCCTACGAGCAGTACTTC. This codes for CASSHGLSYEQYF. The full variable domain, its missing parts supplied by reference TRBV5-4 and TRBJ2-7, is ETGVTQSPTHLIKTRGQQVTLRCSSQSGHNTVSWYQQALGQGPQFIFQYYREEENGRGNFPPRFSGLQFPNYSSELNVNALELDDSALYLCASSHGLSYEQYFGPGTRLTVT.

The J gene is TRBJ1-5, the V gene TRBV7-3, with D tentatively TRBD1 (5 bases). Germline CDR1 reads SGHTA; CDR2 reads FQGTGA. The germline V and J ends were trimmed by 5 bases and 4 bases, with 21 bases remaining between them. This CDR3 is built from 17 residues. CDR3 amino acids: CASSPPGGELTNQPQHF. Here the CDR3 DNA reads TGTGCCAGCAGCCCCCCGGGAGGGGAACTTACGAATCAGCCCCAGCATTTT.

The chain employs TRBV27 and TRBJ1-6; no firm D call. This CDR3 is built from 11 residues. V shed 8 bases and J shed 8 bases, with 7 bases lying between them. Germline lookup yields CDR1 MNHEY and CDR2 SMNVEV (reference sequence). CDR3 loop: CASPRDSPLHF. CDR3 in DNA: TGTGCCAGCCCGAGGGATTCACCCCTCCACTTT.

The V gene is TRBV7-2, the J gene TRBJ2-3, with a tentative D call TRBD2 (6 bases). This CDR3 contains 14 residues. The germline V gene encodes CDR1 SGHTA and CDR2 FQGNSA. Deletions cut 5 bases from V and 7 bases from J, with 16 bases between. The CDR3 bases are TGTGCCAGCAGCCATCGGGACTCCCCACATACGCAGTATTTT. It specifies CASSHRDSPHTQYF. The full variable domain, rest sourced from reference TRBV7-2 and TRBJ2-3, is GAGVSQSPSNKVTEKGKDVELRCDPISGHTALYWYRQSLGQGLEFLIYFQGNSAPDKSGLPSDRFSAERTGGSVSTLTIQRTQQEDSAVYLCASSHRDSPHTQYFGPGTRLTVL.

This chain connects TRBV28 to TRBJ1-6; TRBD1 might be the D (6 bases). The CDR3 runs to 14 residues. V gave up 8 bases and J gave up 3 bases, with 11 bases separating them. The germline V gene has CDR1 MDHEN and CDR2 SYDVKM. The DNA of the CDR3 is TGTGCCAGCTCGAGGGGGGGCTATAATTCACCCCTCCACTTT. This encodes CASSRGGYNSPLHF.

About this clone: Additional DNA sequences in this sample encode the identical CDR3. CDR3 sequence reads: CASSRGTVGTEAFF. The CDR3 DNA is TGCGCCAGCAGCCGTGGGACAGTGGGCACTGAAGCTTTCTTT. J is TRBJ1-1 and V is TRBV5-1; the match to TRBD1 covers 7 bases. CDR1 and CDR2 from the germline V gene are SGHRS and YFSETQ. With 4 bases clipped from V and 4 bases from J, the junction kept 7 bases outside the gene matches. This CDR3 spans 14 amino acids.

The chain joins TRBV2 to TRBJ1-4; no clear D gene. Germline CDR1 and CDR2: SNHLY and FYNNEI. The V gene lost 2 bases and the J gene lost 0 bases, with 10 bases spanning the gap. The CDR3 is made up of 16 amino acids. The CDR3 DNA is TGTGCCAGCAGTGAATCCCCCGTTGCAACTAATGAAAAACTGTTTTTT. Protein sequence: CASSESPVATNEKLFF.